Each of the 30 T cell receptor beta chains below was sequenced from the same sample in a study of cytotoxic CD8 clonotypes in ibrutinib-treated CLL. The assay was immunoSEQ multiplex PCR, and TCRdb's table has in-frame clones only and misses some. The table records roughly 330,000 clones, roughly 71% of them present only once. The source was PBMCs, collected after 36 months of ibrutinib treatment. These receptors all stem from a human donor with chronic lymphocytic leukemia.

The V and J genes are TRBV5-6 and TRBJ2-1; 9 bases line up with TRBD2. The CDR3 sequence is 17 residues long. From germline, CDR1 is SGHDT and CDR2 YYEEEE. The ends lost 2 bases at V and 0 bases at J; junction bases unmatched: 6. In DNA, the CDR3 is TGTGCCAGCAGCTTTTCCCTAGCGGGGTCCTCCTACAATGAGCAGTTCTTC. Its protein is CASSFSLAGSSYNEQFF. The full variable domain, its missing parts supplied by reference TRBV5-6 and TRBJ2-1, is DAGVTQSPTHLIKTRGQQVTLRCSPKSGHDTVSWYQQALGQGPQFIFQYYEEEERQRGNFPDRFSGHQFPNYSSELNVNALLLGDSALYLCASSFSLAGSSYNEQFFGPGTRLTVL.

The gene calls are TRBV6-1 and TRBJ1-5; D might be TRBD1 (5 bases). Germline V gene data show CDR1 as MNHNS and CDR2 as SASEGT. V dropped 0 bases and J dropped 5 bases, with 11 bases sitting between them. CDR3 length: 15 amino acids. The CDR3 sequence: CASSEAGGYYQPQHF. CDR3 sequence (DNA): TGTGCCAGCAGTGAAGCGGGGGGATATTATCAGCCCCAGCATTTT.

This clone has a single count. The J gene is TRBJ2-3, the V gene TRBV29-1; no clear D. CDR1 is SQVTM and CDR2 is ANQGSEA in the germline V gene. This CDR3 has 12 residues. V was pared by 1 base and J by 8 bases, with 10 bases between. CDR3 DNA: TGCAGCGTTGAAGGCTTTTTGGCTACGCAGTATTTT. Translation: CSVEGFLATQYF.

A remark on this clone: Within the sample, other DNA sequences also encode this same CDR3. This chain connects TRBV20-1 to TRBJ2-3; D ambiguous. The CDR3 has 11 amino acids. The germline V and J ends were trimmed by 5 bases and 1 base, with 4 bases remaining between them. In germline, CDR1 is DFQATT, CDR2 SNEGSKA (reference sequence). This CDR3 is CSASRTDTQYF. Here the CDR3 DNA reads TGCAGTGCTTCACGCACAGATACGCAGTATTTT.

The rearrangement uses TRBV4-1 and TRBJ1-2; possible D gene TRBD1, 5 bases. V lost 5 bases and J 6 bases, leaving 16 bases between the germline ends. This CDR3 region has 14 residues. Germline assignment: CDR1 MGHRA and CDR2 YSYEKL. In DNA form, the CDR3 reads TGCGCCAGCAGCTTAGACCCCAGGGTCGATGGCTACACCTTC. It encodes CASSLDPRVDGYTF.

The chain is built from TRBV11-2 and TRBJ2-1; 11 bases agree with TRBD1. The CDR3 sequence is 19 residues long. Germline CDR1 reads SGHAT; CDR2 reads FQNNGV. The V segment lost 1 base and the J segment 5 bases; nucleotides outside the gene matches: 13. Here the CDR3 DNA reads TGTGCCAGCAGCTTAGGGGCGAACGGGACAGGGGGTCGAAACAATGAGCAGTTCTTC. Protein product: CASSLGANGTGGRNNEQFF.

This clone was observed a few times. This sequence joins TRBV4-3 and TRBJ2-7; the D is unclear. Per germline, CDR1 LGHNA and CDR2 YSLEER. The CDR3 totals 15 residues. V lost 0 bases and J 1 base, leaving 10 bases between the germline ends. The CDR3 reads CASSQDYSTSYEQYF. The CDR3 nucleotides are TGCGCCAGCAGCCAAGATTACAGCACGTCCTACGAGCAGTACTTC.

This clone has a single count. This chain's CDR3 is CASSLESMGNSPLHF. The CDR3 DNA sequence: TGCGCCAGCAGCTTGGAGTCCATGGGCAATTCACCCCTCCACTTT. The chain combines TRBV5-1 with TRBJ1-6; no definite D call. CDR1 and CDR2 from the germline V gene are SGHRS and YFSETQ. The V end lost 0 bases, the J end lost 7 bases, and 11 bases lay between the germline ends. CDR3 length equals 15 residues.

The V and J genes are TRBV5-1 and TRBJ2-1; a weak D match, TRBD1 (6 bases). CDR1 and CDR2 (germline): SGHRS, YFSETQ. The CDR3 has 13 residues. The germline V and J ends were trimmed by 4 bases and 10 bases, with 15 bases remaining between them. The CDR3 DNA reads as TGCGCCAGCAGCCCGGATAACAGGGACGAGCAGTTCTTC. This gives the protein CASSPDNRDEQFF.

This clone turned up a few times. The J gene is TRBJ1-5, the V gene TRBV5-1; D is possibly TRBD1 (6 bases). The CDR3 has 15 residues. V shed 4 bases and J shed 6 bases, with 17 bases lying between them. The germline gives CDR1 SGHRS, CDR2 YFSETQ. CDR3 protein: CASSMDGQRGQPQHF. For the CDR3, the DNA is TGCGCCAGCAGCATGGACGGACAGCGGGGTCAGCCCCAGCATTTT.

This clone was observed a handful of times. The rearrangement links TRBV6-1 to TRBJ2-7, with 9 nucleotides matching TRBD2. CDR1 MNHNS and CDR2 SASEGT come from the germline V gene. The junction had 8 bases not matched to a gene; V was cut back by 11 bases and J by 0 bases. The CDR3 covers 14 residues. DNA for the CDR3: TGTGCCGCCTCGAGCGGGGGGCTCTCCTACGAGCAGTACTTC. As protein: CAASSGGLSYEQYF.

This clone occurred a few times. This chain connects TRBV27 to TRBJ2-1; 7 nucleotides align to TRBD2. In germline, CDR1 is MNHEY, CDR2 SMNVEV (reference sequence). CDR3 length: 14 amino acids. V lost 6 bases, J lost 2 bases, and 4 bases stayed unmatched. The CDR3 nucleotides are TGTGCCAGCAGGGCGGGAGTGACCTACAATGAGCAGTTCTTC. Its protein is CASRAGVTYNEQFF.

J is TRBJ2-1 and V is TRBV9; 13 nucleotides match TRBD2. Germline CDR1 SGDLS, CDR2 YYNGEE. The CDR3 is made up of 15 amino acids. V was clipped by 3 bases and J by 9 bases; unmatched bases: 6. As DNA, the CDR3 is TGTGCCAGCAGCGGAACTAGCGGGGGGGCACTTGAGCAGTTCTTC. Amino acids: CASSGTSGGALEQFF.

J is TRBJ2-3 and V is TRBV6-6, with 8 bases fitting TRBD1. The V gene end was trimmed by 8 bases and the J gene end by 5 bases; junction bases not matched to a gene: 12. Germline CDR1 is MNHNY and CDR2 is SVGAGI (reference sequence). The CDR3 runs 15 residues. The CDR3 DNA reads as TGTGCCAGCGGGGGGCAGGGGGCCGTCGTAGATACGCAGTATTTT. This codes for CASGGQGAVVDTQYF.

The J gene is TRBJ2-3, the V gene TRBV2; D might be TRBD1 or TRBD2, each matching 5 bases. With 4 bases removed from V and 2 bases from J, the gap between germline ends came to 10 bases. The CDR3 sequence is 14 residues long. Germline values: CDR1 SNHLY, CDR2 FYNNEI. For the CDR3, the DNA is TGTGCCAGCAGTGCATGGGGGATCACAGATACGCAGTATTTT. It codes for CASSAWGITDTQYF.

In this sample, this clone turned up a few times. The chain couples TRBV28 to TRBJ2-3; no clear D gene. The CDR3 has 12 residues. The germline V gene encodes CDR1 MDHEN and CDR2 SYDVKM. V was cut by 3 bases and J by 2 bases, with 3 bases left in between. The CDR3 reads CASSFTTDTQYF. Written as DNA, the CDR3 is TGTGCCAGCAGTTTCACCACAGATACGCAGTATTTT.

This clone was found a few times. This rearrangement joins TRBV2 to TRBJ1-4; TRBD1 matches 10 bases. The CDR3 sequence is 14 residues long. Looked up from germline, CDR1 is SNHLY and CDR2 is FYNNEI. Trimming cost V 7 bases and J 8 bases; bases outside gene matches: 7. For the CDR3, the DNA is TGTGCCAGCAAGGGGGACAGGGGTCAGGAAAAACTGTTTTTT. It translates to CASKGDRGQEKLFF.

V usage is TRBV18 and J usage is TRBJ2-1, with TRBD2 matching over 11 bases. Germline CDR1 reads KGHSH; CDR2 reads LQKENI. Trimming took 0 bases from V and 4 from J; bases not matched to a gene: 2. The CDR3 runs 16 residues. The CDR3: CASSPPGLADYNEQFF. CDR3 coding DNA: TGTGCCAGCTCACCACCGGGACTAGCGGATTACAATGAGCAGTTCTTC. The whole variable domain, remainder taken from reference TRBV18 and TRBJ2-1, is NAGVMQNPRHLVRRRGQEARLRCSPMKGHSHVYWYRQLPEEGLKFMVYLQKENIIDESGMPKERFSAEFPKEGPSILRIQQVVRGDSAAYFCASSPPGLADYNEQFFGPGTRLTVL.

The sample holds one count of this clone. This chain connects TRBV7-9 to TRBJ1-1; TRBD1 agrees at 11 bases. Germline V gene lookup returns CDR1 SEHNR and CDR2 FQNEAQ (reference sequence). Trimming removed 1 base from V and 4 bases from J; junction bases left unmatched: 5. The CDR3 totals 16 residues. CDR3 sequence: CASSLGTGGLSTEAFF. The CDR3 DNA reads TGTGCCAGCAGCTTAGGGACAGGGGGCTTGAGCACTGAAGCTTTCTTT.

The J gene is TRBJ1-2, the V gene TRBV7-9, with 9 bases lining up with TRBD1. CDR3 length equals 13 residues. CDR1 is SEHNR, CDR2 FQNEAQ, per germline (reference sequence). V shed 4 bases, J shed 13 bases, and the junction held 10 bases outside the gene matches. The CDR3 sequence is CASSYTRDRESTF. CDR3 coding DNA: TGTGCCAGCAGCTACACCCGGGACAGGGAGTCCACCTTC.

V is TRBV29-1 and J is TRBJ1-2, with 9 nucleotides matching TRBD1. This CDR3 comprises 13 residues. The V gene end was trimmed by 3 bases and the J gene end by 5 bases; junction bases not matched to a gene: 4. The V gene's germline CDR1 is SQVTM and CDR2 ANQGSEA. CDR3 bases: TGCAGCGTTGAGGGACAGGGCAATTATGGCTACACCTTC. Translation gives CSVEGQGNYGYTF.

This rearrangement joins TRBV18 to TRBJ2-3; 13 bases fit TRBD2. The germline gives CDR1 KGHSH, CDR2 LQKENI. After removal of 5 bases from V and 6 bases from J, the junction contained 5 bases not matched to a gene. The CDR3 contains 15 residues. The CDR3 loop is CASSRLAGGSDTQYF. The CDR3 bases are TGTGCCAGCTCAAGACTAGCGGGGGGATCCGATACGCAGTATTTT.

This clone was counted only a few times. The chain joins TRBV5-1 to TRBJ2-1; the D gene is possibly TRBD2 (6 bases). Trimming took 0 bases from V and 0 from J, leaving 7 bases between them. The CDR3 has 15 amino acids. Germline CDR1 reads SGHRS; CDR2 reads YFSETQ. The CDR3 nucleotides are TGCGCCAGCAGCTTGGCGGGGGTCTCCTACAATGAGCAGTTCTTC. Protein: CASSLAGVSYNEQFF.

This chain links TRBV2 with TRBJ1-6; TRBD1 aligns across 9 bases. The V gene's germline CDR1 is SNHLY and CDR2 FYNNEI. The length of the CDR3 is 13 residues. Trimming removed 6 bases from V and 11 bases from J; junction bases left unmatched: 5. The CDR3 bases are TGTGCCAGCAGCGGGACAGGGAATCCACCCCTCCACTTT. Protein product: CASSGTGNPPLHF. The whole variable domain, remainder taken from reference TRBV2 and TRBJ1-6, is EPEVTQTPSHQVTQMGQEVILRCVPISNHLYFYWYRQILGQKVEFLVSFYNNEISEKSEIFDDQFSVERPDGSNFTLKIRSTKLEDSAMYFCASSGTGNPPLHFGNGTRLTVT.

The chain joins TRBV27 to TRBJ1-1; tentatively, D is TRBD1 (6 bases). V was clipped by 5 bases and J by 9 bases, with 25 bases between them. Germline V gene data show CDR1 as MNHEY and CDR2 as SMNVEV (reference sequence). The CDR3 extends over 16 amino acids. The chain's CDR3 is CASSPTSGTPLRKAFF. CDR3 bases: TGTGCCAGCAGTCCTACGAGCGGGACACCCCTCCGTAAAGCTTTCTTT.

CDR3 amino acids: CASSGRMYRSSYNEQFF. For the CDR3, the DNA is TGTGCCAGTAGCGGAAGGATGTACAGGAGCTCCTACAATGAGCAGTTCTTC. V gene TRBV19 combines with J gene TRBJ2-1; D may be TRBD1 (5 bases). V lost 6 bases to trimming and J lost 0 bases, with 18 bases between them. The germline V gene has CDR1 LNHDA and CDR2 SQIVND (reference sequence). The CDR3 is 17 residues long.

This clone has just a few counts. The V and J genes are TRBV7-8 and TRBJ1-1; 8 bases are a match to TRBD1. CDR1 and CDR2 from the germline V gene are SGHVS and FQNEAQ. The trim removed 5 bases at V and 2 bases at J, leaving 1 base unmatched. The CDR3 has 13 residues. CDR3 sequence reads: CASSDRGNTEAFF. The CDR3 coding sequence is TGTGCCAGCAGCGACAGGGGAAACACTGAAGCTTTCTTT.

As DNA, the CDR3 is TGTGCCAGCAGCTTAATCGGGGGCGGGGAGCTGTTTTTT. Its protein product is CASSLIGGGELFF. This chain connects TRBV7-6 to TRBJ2-2; D might be TRBD2 (6 bases). Germline V lookup: CDR1 SGHVS, CDR2 FNYEAQ. The CDR3 contains 13 residues. Trimming pared 2 bases from V and 7 bases from J, leaving 8 bases between.

The chain uses TRBV6-6 and TRBJ2-7, with D perhaps being TRBD1 or TRBD2 (5 bases each). The CDR3 is made up of 12 amino acids. Trimming shortened V by 2 bases and J by 11 bases, and 13 bases separated the two germline ends. Germline-derived CDR1 and CDR2 are MNHNY and SVGAGI (reference sequence). CDR3 sequence reads: CASSYGAPGEYF. CDR3 coding DNA: TGTGCCAGCAGTTACGGGGCCCCCGGGGAGTACTTC.

A few counts support this clone. The chain carries TRBV5-6 and TRBJ2-1; the match to TRBD2 covers 7 bases. The CDR3 spans 13 residues. V gave up 4 bases and J gave up 9 bases; unmatched junction bases: 7. Germline V gives CDR1 SGHDT, CDR2 YYEEEE. This chain's CDR3 is CASSLYSSGEQFF. The CDR3 coding sequence is TGTGCCAGCAGCCTCTACTCTAGCGGTGAGCAGTTCTTC.